This T cell receptor beta chain was captured by sequencing in a study of cytomegalovirus exposure and HLA in healthy donors. Study-wide results and limits: The later analysis indicated that the majority of CMV-associated TCR beta chains appeared HLA-restricted. It is likely that the observed cluster of highly shared sequence variants was a sequencing artifact. It was reported in a later analysis that an Asian-associated ancestry cluster showed fewer N-insertions than the approximately 670-donor mean.

Primers included in the PCR were 60 Vbeta and 13 Jbeta primers. In the original processing: About 10 million shared chains were among approximately 87 million unique TCR beta chains counted in a later analysis. TCRdb keeps only in-frame clones here, not all; method: immunoSEQ multiplex PCR. That table is the source of V, J and clone size, and D and trimming were worked out from the DNA. The sample has roughly 180,000 clones, roughly 80% seen once. About this clone: No antigen is known for it.

The sequencing sample was made of PBMCs. The sequence derives from a man aged 40-49 years in good health and CMV-seronegative.

The CDR3 here is CASSIGSGLNTEAFF. The CDR3 DNA reads TGTGCCAGCAGCATTGGATCAGGCCTAAACACTGAAGCTTTCTTT. This chain links TRBV5-4 with TRBJ1-1, with D uncertain. This CDR3 is 15 amino acids long. Trimming removed 4 bases at V and 2 bases at J, with 15 bases between. Per the germline V gene, CDR1 is SGHNT and CDR2 is YYREEE (reference sequence).